This T cell receptor beta chain was retrieved from a study of blood T cell repertoires in COVID-19. Germline loops: CDR1 SGHRS, CDR2 YFSETQ. The ends were cut back, 1 base at V and 0 bases at J, with 14 bases in the middle. The CDR3 is 18 residues long. Measured with immunoSEQ multiplex PCR; TCRdb has only the in-frame clones, and not every one. The table includes fewer than 85,000 clones, around 79% detected once. Sequencing used peripheral blood. The clonotype originates from a woman in her seventies with acute or convalescent COVID-19. The rearrangement links TRBV5-1 to TRBJ2-6; no clear D gene. CDR3 region: CASSLIPGYPSGANVLTF. The CDR3 DNA sequence: TGCGCCAGCAGCTTGATCCCCGGTTATCCCTCTGGGGCCAACGTCCTGACTTTC.